These T cell receptor beta chains were read from a single sample in a study of OX40 agonist ivuxolimab in advanced cancers. Here immunoSEQ multiplex PCR was the method, and the copy in TCRdb shows in-frame clones only, minus some. This table holds fewer than 65,000 clones, 88% found once. The sequences come from CD4+ or CD8+ T cells sorted from blood, collected in a trial of the OX40 agonist ivuxolimab. The source is an adult with an advanced solid tumor such as melanoma, head and neck, liver or kidney cancer. Each CDR3 is given with its conserved first and last residue.

TRBV19	CASSSRTNPGRYEQYF
TRBV9	CASSLQGAKLQETQYF
TRBV7-6	CASSLARAGELFF
TRBV4-2	CASSQETGPGGTEKLFF
TRBV6-4	CATPSVEQYF
TRBV6-6	CASSTRTHAEQYF
TRBV5-1	CASSLARASTDTQYF
TRBV4-2	CASSQDRASGASHEQFF
TRBV21-1	CASPSGGEQFF
TRBV19	CATMPRTGGANVLTF
TRBV6-5	CASSLRGSSFEQYF
TRBV19	CASSMRRETAGELFF
TRBV7-2	CASSLGSVYSNQPQHF
TRBV27	CASSGILAGKQETQYF
TRBV11-2	CASSLGREGNEQFF
TRBV25-1	CASSHSGLRYEQYF
TRBV9	CASSVSGGTDTQYF
TRBV28	CASSFPGYSNQPQHF
TRBV19	CASSRDRFSEQYF
TRBV5-1	CASSLQPGLASNEQFF
TRBV5-8	CASSFDRDNEQFF
TRBV19	CASSSLVGQLGTDTQYF
TRBV7-9	CASSSGLAGAPLETQYF
TRBV30	CASTPERGASYEQYF
TRBV25-1	CASRTQGAANEKLFF
TRBV7-3	CASGLAGAEQYF
TRBV30	CAWSVKGSLHF
TRBV5-1	CASSLDPGGGFEAFF
TRBV25-1	CASSDGGGQPQHF
TRBV7-6	CASSLSGTGPYEQYF
TRBV28	CASKGYRNEQFF
TRBV19	CASSFYRGETQYF
TRBV7-9	CASRLGQINTGELFF
TRBV28	CASGTGGGQPQHF
TRBV7-9	CASSPLGAGTYEQYF
TRBV9	CASSRTDRTTEAFF
TRBV28	CASSYPTGGRETQYF
TRBV18	CASSPPWGASASEQYF
TRBV29-1	CSALIGASGRNEQFF
TRBV5-8	CASSLSRIYEQYF
TRBV5-4	CASSLPAGETYEQYF
TRBV7-9	CASSSPGQGTEKLFF